The 12 T cell receptor beta chains below come from one sample, sequenced in a study of blood T cell repertoires in COVID-19. Only in-frame clones appear in the TCRdb table, and some are missing; sequencing was by immunoSEQ multiplex PCR. The sample has about 200,000 clones, 65% to 90% seen once; the top ten hold roughly 4.5%. Sequenced: peripheral blood. These receptors came from a man aged 45-60 years with acute or convalescent COVID-19.

This chain uses TRBV2 with TRBJ1-2, with 10 bases matching TRBD1. The CDR3 loop spans 16 amino acids. Looked up from germline, CDR1 is SNHLY and CDR2 is FYNNEI. Trimming took 7 bases from V and 3 from J; bases not matched to a gene: 11. CDR3 region: CASMASGTGADYGYTF. CDR3 DNA sequence: TGTGCCAGCATGGCAAGTGGGACAGGGGCAGACTATGGCTACACCTTC.

J is TRBJ1-4 and V is TRBV18; 7 nucleotides match TRBD1. The CDR3 covers 15 residues. Germline CDR1 and CDR2: KGHSH and LQKENI. The trim removed 3 bases at V and 10 bases at J, leaving 11 bases unmatched. The CDR3 nucleotides are TGTGCCAGCTCACCTATGACAGGGAAGTACGGAAAACTGTTTTTT. Protein: CASSPMTGKYGKLFF. The variable domain in full, with the rest retrieved from reference TRBV18 and TRBJ1-4, is NAGVMQNPRHLVRRRGQEARLRCSPMKGHSHVYWYRQLPEEGLKFMVYLQKENIIDESGMPKERFSAEFPKEGPSILRIQQVVRGDSAAYFCASSPMTGKYGKLFFGSGTQLSVL.

This clone has just one count. The rearrangement uses TRBV6-7 and TRBJ2-1, with 8 bases lining up with TRBD1. TRBV6-7 is sorted into the ORF group, with uncertain function. The CDR3 spans 11 residues. The trim removed 4 bases at V and 15 bases at J, leaving 5 bases unmatched. Written as DNA, the CDR3 is TGTGCCAGCAGTTCCTCAGGGGGCCGGTTCTTC. It translates to CASSSSGGRFF.

The chain uses TRBV19 and TRBJ1-3; weak D call: TRBD1 (5 bases). Germline CDR1 LNHDA, CDR2 SQIVND (reference sequence). The CDR3 consists of 15 residues. The V end lost 3 bases, the J end lost 0 bases, and 9 bases lay between the germline ends. CDR3 DNA: TGTGCCAGTAGTATTCGACAGAGCTCTGGAAACACCATATATTTT. This encodes CASSIRQSSGNTIYF.

The chain combines TRBV27 with TRBJ2-1; 8 nucleotides match TRBD1. Trimming took 2 bases from V and 9 from J; bases not matched to a gene: 12. Germline lookup yields CDR1 MNHEY and CDR2 SMNVEV (reference sequence). The CDR3 totals 16 residues. The CDR3: CASSLGRDRLQGEQFF. The CDR3 DNA follows: TGTGCCAGCAGTTTAGGCCGGGACAGGTTACAAGGTGAGCAGTTCTTC.

The J gene is TRBJ2-7, the V gene TRBV12-3 or TRBV12-4, with D maybe TRBD2 (5 bases). This CDR3 has 13 residues. Trimming cost V 1 base and J 6 bases, with 10 bases left between them. CDR3 nucleotides: TGTGCCAGCAGTTTAGTAGCGAAGGGCGAGCAGTACTTC. Its protein is CASSLVAKGEQYF.

The chain uses TRBV7-2 and TRBJ1-2; D is ambiguous. Trimming stripped 1 base from V and 4 bases from J, with 10 bases between. The CDR3 has 14 residues. Germline CDR1 and CDR2: SGHTA and FQGNSA. The CDR3 DNA sequence: TGTGCCAGCAGCTTAGGGTCCGGGGTCTATGGCTACACCTTC. It encodes CASSLGSGVYGYTF.

This chain joins TRBV10-2 and TRBJ1-5; no clear D gene. CDR3 size: 13 residues. V was clipped by 0 bases and J by 4 bases, with 4 bases between them. The germline gives CDR1 WSHSY, CDR2 SAAADI. This CDR3 is CASSESRNQPQHF. The CDR3 DNA reads TGCGCCAGCAGTGAGTCCCGGAATCAGCCCCAGCATTTT.

The V call is TRBV14, the J call TRBJ2-7, with D perhaps TRBD2 (5 bases). This CDR3 has 15 residues. The V end lost 2 bases, the J end lost 2 bases, and 13 bases lay between the germline ends. CDR1 and CDR2 (germline): SGHDN, FVKESK. The CDR3 reads CASSQTGMLPYEQYF. CDR3 bases: TGTGCCAGCAGCCAAACCGGGATGCTGCCCTACGAGCAGTACTTC.

The chain joins TRBV4-1 to TRBJ2-6; the D gene is possibly TRBD2 (6 bases). The germline V gene has CDR1 MGHRA and CDR2 YSYEKL. Trimming cost V 0 bases and J 0 bases, with 12 bases left between them. This CDR3 has 18 residues. As DNA, the CDR3 is TGCGCCAGCAGCCAAGATCGGTTCGGGAGCTCTGGGGCCAACGTCCTGACTTTC. This codes for CASSQDRFGSSGANVLTF.

The J gene is TRBJ2-2, the V gene TRBV5-1; 11 bases are shared with TRBD2. CDR1 is SGHRS, CDR2 YFSETQ, per germline. The CDR3 totals 17 residues. V lost 1 base, J lost 4 bases, and 6 bases stayed unmatched. As DNA, the CDR3 is TGCGCCAGCAGCTTGATTCTAGCGGGGGGACTCACCGGGGAGCTGTTTTTT. Residues: CASSLILAGGLTGELFF.

This clone appeared many times. V and J are TRBV6-6 and TRBJ1-4; D unclear. Germline V gene lookup returns CDR1 MNHNY and CDR2 SVGAGI (reference sequence). The CDR3 length is 11 residues. Trimming removed 6 bases from V and 7 bases from J, with 6 bases in between. In DNA form, the CDR3 reads TGTGCCAGCAGGGGAGGTGAAAAACTGTTTTTT. Translating it yields CASRGGEKLFF.